This T cell receptor beta chain was found in a study of T cell responses to AZD1222 COVID-19 vaccine. Libraries were prepared by immunoSEQ multiplex PCR; TCRdb keeps only in-frame clonotypes and omits some of them. Of about 110,000 clones listed, roughly nine tenths were seen once; the top ten hold around 3.3%. General observations from the study: Mostly white British, mostly female donors; authors suggested clonal diversity may be underestimated. No day 14 peak samples; only post-peak repertoires were characterized.

A word on this clone: Its target is unknown.

Trimming removed 5 bases from V and 4 bases from J; junction bases left unmatched: 10. The germline gives CDR1 LNHDA, CDR2 SQIVND (reference sequence). The CDR3 consists of 18 residues. V is TRBV19 and J is TRBJ2-1; 14 bases line up with TRBD2. The sequenced sample was peripheral blood, obtained on day 0 of MenACWY control vaccination. The receptor was isolated from an adult in good health. The CDR3 nucleotides read TGTGCCAGTAGTCCCCGACTAGCGGGGGGGATCTTTTACAATGAGCAGTTCTTC. Translating gives CASSPRLAGGIFYNEQFF.